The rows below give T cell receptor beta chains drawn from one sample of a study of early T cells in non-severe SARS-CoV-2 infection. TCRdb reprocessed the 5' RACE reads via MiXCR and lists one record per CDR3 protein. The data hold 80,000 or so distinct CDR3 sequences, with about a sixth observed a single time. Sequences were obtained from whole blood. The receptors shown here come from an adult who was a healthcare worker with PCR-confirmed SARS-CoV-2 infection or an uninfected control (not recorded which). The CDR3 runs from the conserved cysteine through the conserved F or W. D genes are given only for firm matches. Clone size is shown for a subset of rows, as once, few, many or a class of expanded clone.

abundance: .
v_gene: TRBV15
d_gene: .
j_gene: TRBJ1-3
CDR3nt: TGTGCCACCAGCAGAGATCTGAGCTCTGGAAACACCATATATTTT
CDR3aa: CATSRDLSSGNTIYF

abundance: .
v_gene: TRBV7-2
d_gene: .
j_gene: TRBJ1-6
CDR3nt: TGTGCCAGCAGCTTATGGGTTCGGGGGAATTCACCCCTCCACTTT
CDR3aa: CASSLWVRGNSPLHF

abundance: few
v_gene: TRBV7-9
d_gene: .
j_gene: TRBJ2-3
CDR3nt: TGTGCCAGCAGCCCACAGGATACGCAGTATTTT
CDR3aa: CASSPQDTQYF

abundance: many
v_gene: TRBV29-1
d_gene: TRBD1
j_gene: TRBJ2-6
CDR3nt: TGCAGCGCCTGGACAGGGTCTGGGGCCAACGTCCTGACTTTC
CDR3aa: CSAWTGSGANVLTF

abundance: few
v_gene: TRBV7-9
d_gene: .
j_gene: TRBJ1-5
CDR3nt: TGTGCCAGCAGCGCGGGAAATCAGCCCCAGCATTTT
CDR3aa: CASSAGNQPQHF

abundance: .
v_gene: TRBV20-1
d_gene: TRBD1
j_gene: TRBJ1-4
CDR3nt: TGCAGTGCTCCGGGACAGGGTAATGAAAAACTGTTTTTT
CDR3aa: CSAPGQGNEKLFF

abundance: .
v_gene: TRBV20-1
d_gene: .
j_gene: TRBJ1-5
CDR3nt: TGCAGTGCTAGAATTGTCAGGATTAGCAATCAGCCCCAGCATTTT
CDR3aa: CSARIVRISNQPQHF

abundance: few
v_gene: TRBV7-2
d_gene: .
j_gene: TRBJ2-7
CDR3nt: TGTGCCAGCAGCTTAGTAGCCCTTCGATCAGATTACGAGCAGTACTTC
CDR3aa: CASSLVALRSDYEQYF

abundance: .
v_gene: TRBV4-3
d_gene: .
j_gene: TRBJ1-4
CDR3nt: TGCGCCAGCAACCAGGGGAGGGCGACTAATGAAAAACTGTTTTTT
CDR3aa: CASNQGRATNEKLFF

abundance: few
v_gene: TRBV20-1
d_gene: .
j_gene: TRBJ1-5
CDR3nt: TGCAGTGCTGGCCATCAGCCCCAGCATTTT
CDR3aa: CSAGHQPQHF

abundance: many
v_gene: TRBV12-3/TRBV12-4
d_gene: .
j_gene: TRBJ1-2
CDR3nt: TGTGCCAGCAGTCAGGGGACTCCGTATGGCTACACCTTC
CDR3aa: CASSQGTPYGYTF

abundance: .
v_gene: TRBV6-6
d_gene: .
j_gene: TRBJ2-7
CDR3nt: TGTGCCAGCAGCCCCGACGGAGAGCAGTACTTC
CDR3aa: CASSPDGEQYF

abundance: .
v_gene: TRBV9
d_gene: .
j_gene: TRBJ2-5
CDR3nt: TGTGCCAGCAGCGTAGGTGGAGGGGGCGGAGAGACCCAGTACTTC
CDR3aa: CASSVGGGGGETQYF

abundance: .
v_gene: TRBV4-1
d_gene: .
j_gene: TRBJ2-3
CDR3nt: TGCGCCAGCAGCCAGACCCAGGGCACAGGTCCCGGAGATACGCAGTATTTT
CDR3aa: CASSQTQGTGPGDTQYF

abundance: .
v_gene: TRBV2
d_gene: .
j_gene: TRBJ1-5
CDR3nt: TGTGCCAGCAGTGCCCAACTACAGGGTTTTCAGCCCCAGCATTTT
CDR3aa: CASSAQLQGFQPQHF

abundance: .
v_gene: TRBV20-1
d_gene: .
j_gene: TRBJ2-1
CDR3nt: TGCAGTGCCAGACCAGCGATGAGGGGACAGCAGTTCTTC
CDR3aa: CSARPAMRGQQFF

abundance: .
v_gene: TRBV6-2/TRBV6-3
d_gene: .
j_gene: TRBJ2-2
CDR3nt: TGTGCCAGCAGTTCCGGGACTCCTGGAGGCGGGGAGCTGTTTTTT
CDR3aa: CASSSGTPGGGELFF

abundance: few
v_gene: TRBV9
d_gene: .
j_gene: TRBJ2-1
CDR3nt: TGTGCCAGCAGCGTAGACCTTTACAATGAGCAGTTCTTC
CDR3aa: CASSVDLYNEQFF

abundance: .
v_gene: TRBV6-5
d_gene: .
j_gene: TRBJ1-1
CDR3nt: TGTGCCAGCAGTCAGGGGATGAACACTGAAGCTTTCTTT
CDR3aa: CASSQGMNTEAFF

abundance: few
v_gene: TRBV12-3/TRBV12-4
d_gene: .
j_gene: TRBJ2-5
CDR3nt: TGTGCCAGCAGATACTCGTACCAAGAGACCCAGTACTTC
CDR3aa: CASRYSYQETQYF

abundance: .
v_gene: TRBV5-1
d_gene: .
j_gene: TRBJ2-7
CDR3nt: TGCGCCAGCAGCTTGGAAGGGATTGACTACGAGCAGTACTTC
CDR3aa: CASSLEGIDYEQYF

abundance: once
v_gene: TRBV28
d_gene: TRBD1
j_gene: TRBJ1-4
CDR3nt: TGTGCCAGCAGTGGGACAGGGGACAATGAAAAACTGTTTTTT
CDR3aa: CASSGTGDNEKLFF

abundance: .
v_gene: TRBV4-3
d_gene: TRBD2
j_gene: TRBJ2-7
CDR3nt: TGCACCAGCAGCCAAGGTTCCGCGGGAGGGCCTTCAAATGAGCAGTACTTC
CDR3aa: CTSSQGSAGGPSNEQYF

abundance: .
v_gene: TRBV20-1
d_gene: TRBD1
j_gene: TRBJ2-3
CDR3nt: TGCAGTGCTAGAGTCCGGCCGGGACAGGGGACAGATACGCAGTATTTT
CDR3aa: CSARVRPGQGTDTQYF

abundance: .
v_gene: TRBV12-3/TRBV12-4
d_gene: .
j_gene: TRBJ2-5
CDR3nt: TGTGCCAGCAGTTTCTCAGGGGCCAGGGAGACCCAGTACTTC
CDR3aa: CASSFSGARETQYF

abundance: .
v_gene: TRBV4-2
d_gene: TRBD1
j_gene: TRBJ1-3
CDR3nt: TGTGCCAGCAGCCAAGACTCGGGACAGTGGAGCTCTGGAAACACCATATATTTC
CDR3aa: CASSQDSGQWSSGNTIYF

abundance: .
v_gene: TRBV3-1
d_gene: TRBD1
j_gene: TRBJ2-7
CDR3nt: TGTGCCAGCAGCCCGGGACAGAACTACGAGCAGTACTTC
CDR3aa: CASSPGQNYEQYF

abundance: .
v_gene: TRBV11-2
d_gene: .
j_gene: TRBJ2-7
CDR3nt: TGTGCCAGCAGCTTAACTCGGACCTACGAGCAGTACTTC
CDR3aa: CASSLTRTYEQYF

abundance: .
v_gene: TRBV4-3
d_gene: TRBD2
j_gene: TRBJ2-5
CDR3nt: TGCGCCAGCAGCCCCCAGACTAGCGGGAGGGAGACCCAGTACTTC
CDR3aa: CASSPQTSGRETQYF

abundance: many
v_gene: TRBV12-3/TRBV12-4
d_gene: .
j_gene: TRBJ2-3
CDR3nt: TGTGCCAGCACCCCCCTACGACTTGACACAGATACGCAGTATTTT
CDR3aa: CASTPLRLDTDTQYF

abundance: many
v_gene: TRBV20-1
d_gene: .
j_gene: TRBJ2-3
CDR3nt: TGCAGTGCTGACATTTTAGAAGGAGATACGCAGTATTTT
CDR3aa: CSADILEGDTQYF

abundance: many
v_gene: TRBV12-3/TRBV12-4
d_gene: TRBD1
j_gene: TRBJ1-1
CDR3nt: TGTGCCAGCACACAGGGACAGGGGAACACTGAAGCTTTCTTT
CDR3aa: CASTQGQGNTEAFF

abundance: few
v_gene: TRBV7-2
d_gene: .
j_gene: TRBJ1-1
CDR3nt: TGTGCCAGCAGCTTAGTATCTGCAGGGCGGTACACTGAAGCTTTCTTT
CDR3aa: CASSLVSAGRYTEAFF

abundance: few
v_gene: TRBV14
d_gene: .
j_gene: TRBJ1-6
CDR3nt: TGTGCCAGCAGCCAAGAATGGGCTTCTGGCTCACCCCTCCACTTT
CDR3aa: CASSQEWASGSPLHF

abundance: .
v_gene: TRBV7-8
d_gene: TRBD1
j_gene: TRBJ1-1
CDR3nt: TGTGCCAGCAGCTCAGGGGGACGGAGAAACACTGAAGCTTTCTTT
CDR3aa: CASSSGGRRNTEAFF

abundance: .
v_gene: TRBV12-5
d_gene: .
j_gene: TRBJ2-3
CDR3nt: TGTGCTAGTGGTTTAAGCGGAGACTACACAGATACGCAGTATTTT
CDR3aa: CASGLSGDYTDTQYF

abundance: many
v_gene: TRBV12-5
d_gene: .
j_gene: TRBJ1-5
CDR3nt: TGTGCTAGTGCCTTGGACGGAGACAATCAGCCCCAGCATTTT
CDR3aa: CASALDGDNQPQHF

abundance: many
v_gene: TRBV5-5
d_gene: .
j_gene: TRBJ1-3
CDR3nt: TGTGCCAGCAGGCGGACTTCTGTCTCTGGAAACACCATATATTTT
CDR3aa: CASRRTSVSGNTIYF

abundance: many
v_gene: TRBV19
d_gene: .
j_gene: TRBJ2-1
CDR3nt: TGTGCCAGTAGTATAGCGGGCCTCGGATACAATGAGCAGTTCTTC
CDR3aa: CASSIAGLGYNEQFF

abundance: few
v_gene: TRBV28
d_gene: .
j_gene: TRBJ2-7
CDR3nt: TGTGCCAGCAGACTTAAGACAGGCACATCCTACGAGCAGTACTTC
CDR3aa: CASRLKTGTSYEQYF

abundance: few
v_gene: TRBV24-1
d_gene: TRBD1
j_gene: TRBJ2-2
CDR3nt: TGTGCCACCAGTGATCGCGGGACAGGGAGTTGGGGGGAGCTGTTTTTT
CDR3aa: CATSDRGTGSWGELFF

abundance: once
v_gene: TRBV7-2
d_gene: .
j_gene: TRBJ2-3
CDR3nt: TGTGCCAGCAGCTTAGTAGCGGGCACAGATACGCAGTATTTT
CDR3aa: CASSLVAGTDTQYF

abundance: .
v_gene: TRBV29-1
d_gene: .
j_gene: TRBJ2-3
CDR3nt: TGCAGCGTTGGGTCAGGCACAGATACGCAGTATTTT
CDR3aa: CSVGSGTDTQYF

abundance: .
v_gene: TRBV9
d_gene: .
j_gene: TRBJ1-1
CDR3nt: TGTGCCAGCAGCGTAGTTGGCCAGCCTGAAGCTTTCTTT
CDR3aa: CASSVVGQPEAFF

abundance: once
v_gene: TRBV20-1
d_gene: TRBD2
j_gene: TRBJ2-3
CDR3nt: TGCAGTGCTGGCGCCGGGACTAGATTTACAGATACGCAGTATTTT
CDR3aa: CSAGAGTRFTDTQYF

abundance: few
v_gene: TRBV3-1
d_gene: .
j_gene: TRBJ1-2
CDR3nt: TGTGCCAGCAGCCATCTTGATCGGGCACGTCATGGCTACACCTTC
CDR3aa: CASSHLDRARHGYTF

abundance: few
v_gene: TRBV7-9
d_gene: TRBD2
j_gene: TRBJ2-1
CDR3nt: TGTGCCAGCAGCCCACGGACTAGCGGGAGACCAAACAATGAGCAGTTCTTC
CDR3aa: CASSPRTSGRPNNEQFF

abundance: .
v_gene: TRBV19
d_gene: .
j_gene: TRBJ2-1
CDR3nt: TGTGCCAGTAGTCCCCCCCTGGCAGGGGTTTTACGCAATGAGCAGTTCTTC
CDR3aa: CASSPPLAGVLRNEQFF

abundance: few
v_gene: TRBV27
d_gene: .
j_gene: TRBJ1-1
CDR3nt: TGTGCCAGCAGTTTACGGGGGGCCACTGAAGCTTTCTTT
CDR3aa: CASSLRGATEAFF

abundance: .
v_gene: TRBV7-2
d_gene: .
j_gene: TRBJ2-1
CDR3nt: TGTGCCAGCAGCTTATCACCAGCCTACAATGAGCAGTTCTTC
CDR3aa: CASSLSPAYNEQFF

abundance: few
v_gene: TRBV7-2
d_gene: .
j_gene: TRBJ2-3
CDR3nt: TGTGCCAGCAGCTTAATGTCGGGAGTCGGAGATACGCAGTATTTT
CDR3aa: CASSLMSGVGDTQYF

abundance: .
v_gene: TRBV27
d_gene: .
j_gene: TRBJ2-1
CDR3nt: TGTGCCAGCCGGAGAGTGGCGGAATACAATGAGCAGTTCTTC
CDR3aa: CASRRVAEYNEQFF

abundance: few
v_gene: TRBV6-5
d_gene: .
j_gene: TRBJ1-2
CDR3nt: TGTGCCAGCAGGCAGGGCTACCTTAACTATGGCTACACCTTC
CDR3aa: CASRQGYLNYGYTF

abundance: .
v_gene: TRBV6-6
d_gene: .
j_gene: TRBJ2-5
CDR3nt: TGTGCCAGCAGACAGAGCAACCAAGAGACCCAGTACTTC
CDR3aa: CASRQSNQETQYF

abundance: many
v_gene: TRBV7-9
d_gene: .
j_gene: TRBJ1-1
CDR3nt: TGTGCCAGCAGGGGCGGGGTGAACACTGAAGCTTTCTTT
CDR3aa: CASRGGVNTEAFF

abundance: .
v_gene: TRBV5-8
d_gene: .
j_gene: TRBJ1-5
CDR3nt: TGTGCCAGCAGCTTGGGACAGCGCAATCAGCCCCAGCATTTT
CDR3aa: CASSLGQRNQPQHF

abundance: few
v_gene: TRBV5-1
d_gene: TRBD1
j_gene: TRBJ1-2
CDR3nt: TGCGCCAGCAGCTTGGAGACAGGGGCCTCCTATGGCTACACCTTC
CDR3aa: CASSLETGASYGYTF

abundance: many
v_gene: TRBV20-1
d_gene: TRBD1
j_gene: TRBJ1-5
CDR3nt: TGCAGTGCTAGACGGACAGGGGATCAGCCCCAGCATTTT
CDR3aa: CSARRTGDQPQHF

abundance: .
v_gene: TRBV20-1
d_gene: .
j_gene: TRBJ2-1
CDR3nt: TGCAGTGCCGGGGGCCTCTCCTACAATGAGCAGTTCTTC
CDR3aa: CSAGGLSYNEQFF

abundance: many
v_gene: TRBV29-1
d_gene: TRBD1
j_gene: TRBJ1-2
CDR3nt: TGCAGCGTTGACGGCTCAGGGGGGAACTATGGCTACACCTTC
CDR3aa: CSVDGSGGNYGYTF